This T cell receptor beta chain emerged from a study of blood T cell repertoires in COVID-19. The data were produced by immunoSEQ multiplex PCR, yet TCRdb's version contains in-frame clones alone and is incomplete. The sample consists of some 220,000 clones, 80% to 95% of them appearing once. The TCR sequence derives from a young man with COVID-19, enrolled during active disease. The sequenced sample was peripheral blood.

CDR3 in DNA: TGTGCCAGCAGCTTGGGGGACAGCTCCTATAATTCACCCCTCCACTTT. Encoded protein: CASSLGDSSYNSPLHF. The V call is TRBV7-9, the J call TRBJ1-6, with 7 positions matching TRBD1. Per the germline V gene, CDR1 is SEHNR and CDR2 is FQNEAQ (reference sequence). This CDR3 has 16 amino acids. V shed 3 bases and J 0 bases; nucleotides not matched to a gene: 2.